Below are 26 T cell receptor beta chains sequenced from a single sample in a study of Ad26.COV2.S vaccination and SARS-CoV-2 variants. Treatment here: some 19 received Ad26.COV2.S at low or high dose, single or two shots; roughly 5 received placebo; per-sample allocation not given. Day 63 following the first vaccine or placebo injection was when the samples were taken. Sequencing was performed with immunoSEQ multiplex PCR; in TCRdb, only in-frame clones are kept and a portion is missing. Of around 450,000 clones in the sample, around 91% are singletons; the top ten hold less than 4.5%. This material consisted of peripheral blood, taken in a trial of Ad26.COV2.S vaccine versus placebo. The receptors here all came from a person between 18 and 65 years old who received the Ad26.COV2.S COVID-19 vaccine or a placebo.

The chain combines TRBV4-1 with TRBJ2-3; D is perhaps TRBD1 (5 bases). V was clipped by 1 base and J by 0 bases, with 11 bases between them. CDR1 and CDR2 (germline): MGHRA, YSYEKL. The CDR3 sequence is 16 residues long. The CDR3 is CASSQAPGPSTDTQYF. CDR3 nucleotides: TGCGCCAGCAGCCAAGCACCAGGGCCGAGCACAGATACGCAGTATTTT.

The J gene is TRBJ1-2, the V gene TRBV6-6; D is undetermined. V shed 5 bases and J shed 2 bases, with 9 bases lying between them. The CDR3 totals 13 residues. Germline values: CDR1 MNHNY, CDR2 SVGAGI (reference sequence). Here the CDR3 reads CASSAGENYGYTF. The CDR3 DNA follows: TGTGCCAGCAGTGCCGGAGAAAACTATGGCTACACCTTC.

This sequence joins TRBV5-5 and TRBJ2-7, with 9 bases identical to TRBD1. With V trimmed by 2 bases and J by 4 bases, 7 bases remained unmatched. Per the germline V gene, CDR1 is SGHKS and CDR2 is YYEKEE (reference sequence). The CDR3 is 15 amino acids. In DNA, the CDR3 is TGTGCCAGCAGCTTAGACAGGGGGTTATTTTACGAGCAGTACTTC. Translation: CASSLDRGLFYEQYF.

The rearrangement links TRBV4-3 to TRBJ1-1; D not resolved. Trimming shortened V by 1 base and J by 0 bases, and 6 bases separated the two germline ends. The germline CDR1 and CDR2 sequences are LGHNA and YSLEER. CDR3 length: 14 amino acids. The CDR3 coding sequence is TGCGCCAGCAGCCAAGTAGCCGTGAACACTGAAGCTTTCTTT. The encoded protein is CASSQVAVNTEAFF.

The V and J genes are TRBV27 and TRBJ2-7; TRBD1 aligns across 7 bases. Germline CDR1 reads MNHEY; CDR2 reads SMNVEV (reference sequence). The V and J ends lost 5 bases and 3 bases, in that order; junction bases with no gene match: 7. The CDR3 length is 14 residues. The CDR3 nucleotides read TGTGCCAGCAGTGTCCTACAGGGGAGCTACGAGCAGTACTTC. This encodes CASSVLQGSYEQYF.

This clone was seen just once. The chain combines TRBV6-6 with TRBJ2-4; possibly TRBD1 for D (6 bases). The ends were cut back, 5 bases at V and 0 bases at J, with 14 bases in the middle. Germline V gives CDR1 MNHNY, CDR2 SVGAGI (reference sequence). The CDR3 is 16 residues long. This chain's CDR3 is CASSPWTVLAKNIQYF. The CDR3 DNA is TGTGCCAGCAGTCCTTGGACAGTGCTAGCCAAAAACATTCAGTACTTC.

The V gene is TRBV5-8, the J gene TRBJ1-5; D is unclear. Germline CDR1 SGHTS, CDR2 YDEGEE. The CDR3 length is 13 residues. V gave up 6 bases and J gave up 3 bases, with 10 bases separating them. As DNA, the CDR3 is TGTGCCAGCAAGAAGGGCGTCAATCAGCCCCAGCATTTT. It yields the protein CASKKGVNQPQHF.

The CDR3 reads CASSLSAGTSHYEQYF. The CDR3, as DNA: TGTGCCAGCAGCTTATCAGCCGGGACTTCCCACTACGAGCAGTACTTC. This rearrangement joins TRBV7-2 to TRBJ2-7; a possible D gene is TRBD2 (6 bases). The CDR3 is made up of 16 amino acids. The V end lost 2 bases, the J end lost 3 bases, and 17 bases lay between the germline ends. Germline V CDR1 and CDR2: SGHTA, FQGNSA.

This clone has more than one count but fewer than ten. V is TRBV9 and J is TRBJ2-7; 7 bases line up with TRBD2. CDR1 SGDLS and CDR2 YYNGEE come from the germline V gene. The CDR3 contains 15 residues. V dropped 4 bases and J dropped 7; count of bases not matched to a gene: 14. The CDR3 DNA is TGTGCCAGCAGCCCCCGAGGCGGGAGACCGTGGGAGCAGTACTTC. This gives the protein CASSPRGGRPWEQYF.

V is TRBV6-5 and J is TRBJ2-3; either TRBD1 or TRBD2 may supply D (6 bases each). CDR3 length: 13 residues. Trimming cost V 8 bases and J 2 bases, with 11 bases left between them. Per germline, CDR1 MNHEY and CDR2 SVGAGI. CDR3 region: CASEGGNTDTQYF. CDR3 nucleotide sequence: TGTGCCAGCGAGGGGGGAAACACAGATACGCAGTATTTT.

This clone appeared a few times. The V gene is TRBV7-3, the J gene TRBJ1-5; no firm D call. The germline V gene has CDR1 SGHTA and CDR2 FQGTGA. This CDR3 region has 13 residues. The V end was cut by 4 bases, the J end by 5 bases, with 9 bases between. The CDR3 is CASSSDGDQPQHF. The CDR3 region has the DNA TGTGCCAGCAGCTCCGACGGGGATCAGCCCCAGCATTTT.

The J gene is TRBJ2-2, the V gene TRBV7-3; 10 bases fit TRBD2. The CDR3 length is 17 residues. The V segment lost 5 bases and the J segment 2 bases; nucleotides outside the gene matches: 8. Germline CDR1 SGHTA, CDR2 FQGTGA. CDR3 residues: CASSRSTSGTNTGELFF. The CDR3 nucleotides read TGTGCCAGCAGCCGCTCAACTAGCGGGACCAACACCGGGGAGCTGTTTTTT. Full variable domain (outside the CDR3, taken from reference TRBV7-3 and TRBJ2-2): GAGVSQTPSNKVTEKGKYVELRCDPISGHTALYWYRQSLGQGPEFLIYFQGTGAADDSGLPNDRFFAVRPEGSVSTLKIQRTERGDSAVYLCASSRSTSGTNTGELFFGEGSRLTVL.

The CDR3 nucleotides are TGTGCCAGTAGTGTGACAGGGCCTGGAAACACCATATATTTT. Its protein product is CASSVTGPGNTIYF. This chain links TRBV19 with TRBJ1-3; 7 bases match TRBD1. CDR3 length: 14 residues. Germline V gives CDR1 LNHDA, CDR2 SQIVND (reference sequence). Unmatched junction bases numbered 3, after V lost 5 bases and J lost 2 bases.

The V gene is TRBV2, the J gene TRBJ1-4, with a tentative D call TRBD1 (5 bases). Trimming cost V 6 bases and J 11 bases, with 10 bases left between them. The CDR3 is made up of 11 amino acids. In germline, CDR1 is SNHLY, CDR2 FYNNEI. The CDR3 DNA follows: TGTGCCAGCAGAGATCGGGGGAAACTGTTTTTT. The encoded protein is CASRDRGKLFF.

The CDR3 region has the DNA TGTGCCAGCAGTTTAGATCAGAATGGCTACACCTTC. It specifies CASSLDQNGYTF. This chain connects TRBV28 to TRBJ1-2; D is unresolved. This CDR3 has 12 residues. The germline V gene encodes CDR1 MDHEN and CDR2 SYDVKM. The V end was cut by 2 bases, the J end by 6 bases, with 7 bases between.

The chain's CDR3 is CASSLATGPYYEQYF. The CDR3 DNA follows: TGTGCCAGCAGCTTAGCGACAGGGCCTTACTACGAGCAGTACTTC. The genes are TRBV11-2 and TRBJ2-7, with 7 bases matching TRBD1. CDR1 and CDR2 (germline): SGHAT, FQNNGV. The V and J ends lost 1 base and 3 bases, in that order; junction bases with no gene match: 6. This CDR3 has 15 residues.

This clone showed up just once. The chain recombines TRBV2 with TRBJ2-1; the match to TRBD2 covers 7 bases. Trimming took 0 bases from V and 8 from J; bases not matched to a gene: 7. The CDR3 is 15 residues long. Germline V CDR1 and CDR2: SNHLY, FYNNEI. The CDR3 DNA reads TGTGCCAGCAGTGAAGCGGGGCGGGGGAAGGATGAGCAGTTCTTC. It translates to CASSEAGRGKDEQFF.

The rearrangement joins TRBV5-1 to TRBJ1-1, with unresolved D. The CDR3 runs 15 residues. CDR1 is SGHRS and CDR2 is YFSETQ in the germline V gene. Trimming cost V 5 bases and J 0 bases, with 14 bases left between them. Here the CDR3 reads CASRFSNRLNTEAFF. CDR3 nucleotide sequence: TGCGCCAGCAGATTTTCCAATCGATTGAACACTGAAGCTTTCTTT.

J is TRBJ1-1 and V is TRBV7-8; D uncertain. Between the trimmed V and J ends, which lost 6 bases and 3 bases, there was a span of 11 bases. Germline V gives CDR1 SGHVS, CDR2 FQNEAQ. The CDR3 has 13 residues. The CDR3 loop reads CASSRRLDTEAFF. The CDR3 DNA follows: TGTGCCAGCAGTCGGAGGCTGGACACTGAAGCTTTCTTT.

The gene calls are TRBV2 and TRBJ1-5; possibly TRBD1 for D (5 bases). CDR1 SNHLY and CDR2 FYNNEI come from the germline V gene. Trimming removed 6 bases at V and 7 bases at J, with 19 bases between. The CDR3 has 15 amino acids. The CDR3 coding sequence is TGTGCCAGCAGGCCGGGACTGAGAACTTGGCAGCCCCAGCATTTT. Encoded protein: CASRPGLRTWQPQHF.

The chain employs TRBV11-3 and TRBJ2-1; 7 nucleotides match TRBD1. V dropped 5 bases and J dropped 6; count of bases not matched to a gene: 7. The germline CDR1 and CDR2 sequences are SGHNT and YENEEA. The CDR3 totals 14 residues. The CDR3 region is CASSRATGINEQFF. Here the CDR3 DNA reads TGTGCCAGCAGCCGGGCGACAGGGATCAATGAGCAGTTCTTC. Supplemented by reference TRBV11-3 and TRBJ2-1, the full variable domain reads EAGVVQSPRYKIIEKKQPVAFWCNPISGHNTLYWYLQNLGQGPELLIRYENEEAVDDSQLPKDRFSAERLKGVDSTLKIQPAELGDSAVYLCASSRATGINEQFFGPGTRLTVL.

The sample holds a few counts of this clone. The V call is TRBV28, the J call TRBJ2-2, with TRBD2 matching 8 bases. V shed 2 bases and J 6 bases; nucleotides not matched to a gene: 5. The CDR3 consists of 15 residues. Germline-derived CDR1 and CDR2 are MDHEN and SYDVKM. Here the CDR3 reads CASSLRGAGAGELFF. The CDR3 nucleotides are TGTGCCAGCAGTTTAAGGGGAGCGGGAGCCGGGGAGCTGTTTTTT.

This clone was seen a single time. This chain uses TRBV24-1 with TRBJ2-3; TRBD1 is a possible D gene (6 bases). V was pared by 7 bases and J by 2 bases, with 9 bases between. The CDR3 is 13 residues long. Germline lookup yields CDR1 KGHDR and CDR2 SFDVKD. CDR3 sequence: CATRGQPTDTQYF. The CDR3 DNA follows: TGTGCCACCAGAGGACAGCCCACAGATACGCAGTATTTT.

V usage is TRBV5-5 and J usage is TRBJ2-3; 8 bases are shared with TRBD1. V was clipped by 1 base and J by 0 bases; unmatched bases: 4. CDR3 length: 16 residues. From germline, CDR1 is SGHKS and CDR2 YYEKEE (reference sequence). CDR3 nucleotide sequence: TGTGCCAGCAGCTTGCAGGGGGCGACTAGCACAGATACGCAGTATTTT. Its protein is CASSLQGATSTDTQYF.

This chain uses TRBV6-2 or TRBV6-3 with TRBJ2-1; 13 bases are shared with TRBD2. V was pared by 5 bases and J by 5 bases, with 3 bases of the junction left unmatched. Germline V CDR1 and CDR2: MNHEY, SVGEGT. The CDR3 sequence is 15 residues long. CDR3 loop: CASSQLAGGNNEQFF. Written as DNA, the CDR3 is TGTGCCAGCAGTCAACTAGCGGGAGGGAACAATGAGCAGTTCTTC.

The CDR3 sequence: CASRAGGEGDNEQFF. For the CDR3, the DNA is TGTGCCAGCAGGGCCGGGGGCGAGGGTGACAATGAGCAGTTCTTC. The chain has TRBV2 and TRBJ2-1, with D perhaps TRBD1 or TRBD2 (6 bases each). The germline V gene encodes CDR1 SNHLY and CDR2 FYNNEI. The CDR3 is 15 residues long. V lost 6 bases to trimming and J lost 5 bases, with 17 bases between them.